Listed below are T cell receptor beta chains from one sample, sequenced in a study of cytomegalovirus exposure and HLA in healthy donors. Using immunoSEQ multiplex PCR, the repertoire was profiled, and TCRdb retains in-frame clones only, with some absent. Among approximately 160,000 clones, 65% to 70% were seen once, and the ten largest hold 4.5%. Input material: PBMCs. The receptors originated from a woman between 18 and 30 years old in good health and CMV-seropositive. Both conserved end residues are part of each CDR3. Fields, in order: CDR3 DNA, CDR3 protein, CDR3 length, V gene, J gene, D gene, clone size. D genes are given only for firm matches. The size entry is marked missing in some rows and otherwise reads once, few, many or a size class.

DNA: TGCGCCAGCAGCGGTACAGGATTTGAGGTTCCCACTGAAGCTTTCTTT
CDR3: CASSGTGFEVPTEAFF
length: 16
V: TRBV5-1
J: TRBJ1-1
D: -
size: once

DNA: TGTGCCAGTATATCTTCAGGGTCTAGTGTCAATGAGCAGTTCTTC
CDR3: CASISSGSSVNEQFF
length: 15
V: TRBV19
J: TRBJ2-1
D: -
size: -

DNA: TGTGCCAGCAGCGCCGGACAGGGATCTAATGAAAAACTGTTTTTT
CDR3: CASSAGQGSNEKLFF
length: 15
V: TRBV9
J: TRBJ1-4
D: TRBD1
size: -

DNA: TGTGCCAGCAGCGTCAGGGGAAAAGGAGAAGCTTTCTTT
CDR3: CASSVRGKGEAFF
length: 13
V: TRBV7-9
J: TRBJ1-1
D: -
size: -

DNA: TGTGCCAGCTCACCAACAGGTACCTACGAGCAGTACTTC
CDR3: CASSPTGTYEQYF
length: 13
V: TRBV18
J: TRBJ2-7
D: -
size: -

DNA: TGTGCCATCAGTGGTGGACAGGGTCCGTCTGCCTTC
CDR3: CAISGGQGPSAF
length: 12
V: TRBV10-3
J: TRBJ1-2
D: TRBD1
size: -

DNA: TGTGCCAGCAGCTGGGACAGGAGCTCCTATAATTCACCTCTCCACTTT
CDR3: CASSWDRSSYNSPLHF
length: 16
V: TRBV7-2
J: TRBJ1-6
D: TRBD1
size: -

DNA: TGTGCCACTGACAGGGGGAATACGCAGTATTTT
CDR3: CATDRGNTQYF
length: 11
V: TRBV19
J: TRBJ2-3
D: TRBD1
size: -

DNA: TGTGCCAGCAGCGTAGCGCCCAGCGGGACCTACGAGCAGTACTTC
CDR3: CASSVAPSGTYEQYF
length: 15
V: TRBV9
J: TRBJ2-7
D: TRBD2
size: -

DNA: TGTGCCAGCAGGTTGTTCTCCCGACAGGGGATTGGGGATGAGCAGTTCTTC
CDR3: CASRLFSRQGIGDEQFF
length: 17
V: TRBV2
J: TRBJ2-1
D: TRBD1
size: -

DNA: TGTGCCAGCACTCAGTTAATGGGGACAGGGTCATTCACTGAAGCTTTCTTT
CDR3: CASTQLMGTGSFTEAFF
length: 17
V: TRBV27
J: TRBJ1-1
D: TRBD1
size: once

DNA: TGTGCCAGCAGCTTAGACCAAGGGGGGACTAGCGTCTACAATGAGCAGTTCTTC
CDR3: CASSLDQGGTSVYNEQFF
length: 18
V: TRBV11-3
J: TRBJ2-1
D: TRBD2
size: -

DNA: TGTGCCAGCAGCTTAACAACTGGGGCCAACGTCCTGACTTTC
CDR3: CASSLTTGANVLTF
length: 14
V: TRBV7-9
J: TRBJ2-6
D: -
size: once

DNA: TGCGCCAGCAGCTCGGAGGGAGCATTGGAGCAGTTCTTC
CDR3: CASSSEGALEQFF
length: 13
V: TRBV5-1
J: TRBJ2-1
D: -
size: -

DNA: TGCAGCGTAACCCCCCCGGGGAGGGTGGGCAATGAGCAGTTCTTC
CDR3: CSVTPPGRVGNEQFF
length: 15
V: TRBV29-1
J: TRBJ2-1
D: TRBD2
size: -

DNA: TGTGCCAGCTCACCCGCGGGAGAGCCCGTGAGGGAGCAGTACTTC
CDR3: CASSPAGEPVREQYF
length: 15
V: TRBV18
J: TRBJ2-5
D: TRBD2
size: -

DNA: TGTGCCAGCAGCTTGGGGTTGGGGGGGACAGGGGGCATTGAAGCTTTCTTT
CDR3: CASSLGLGGTGGIEAFF
length: 17
V: TRBV5-7
J: TRBJ1-1
D: TRBD1
size: -

DNA: TGTGCCAGCAGTCGCAGGGGGCGGGGGACTGAAGCTTTCTTT
CDR3: CASSRRGRGTEAFF
length: 14
V: TRBV27
J: TRBJ1-1
D: TRBD1
size: -

DNA: TGTGCCAGCAGCTTAACGTACAGCGGGAATAACAATGAGCAGTTCTTC
CDR3: CASSLTYSGNNNEQFF
length: 16
V: TRBV7-3
J: TRBJ2-1
D: TRBD2
size: -

DNA: TGTGCCAGCAGCTTGGCCTTGACACGTGGGGACAGGGCCTACGAGCAGTACTTC
CDR3: CASSLALTRGDRAYEQYF
length: 18
V: TRBV5-4
J: TRBJ2-7
D: TRBD1
size: -

DNA: TGTGCCAGTAGTATAAGCCCGGGGGAGCCCCAGCATTTT
CDR3: CASSISPGEPQHF
length: 13
V: TRBV19
J: TRBJ1-5
D: -
size: -

DNA: TGTGCCAGCAGGTTTGGGGGCTACTCTGGGGCCAACGTCCTGACTTTC
CDR3: CASRFGGYSGANVLTF
length: 16
V: TRBV5-8
J: TRBJ2-6
D: -
size: -

DNA: TGTGCCAGCAGTACGTCCCGCGGGGGGGTAAAAGAGACCCAGTACTTC
CDR3: CASSTSRGGVKETQYF
length: 16
V: TRBV27
J: TRBJ2-5
D: TRBD2
size: -

DNA: TGTGCCAGCAGGACCTCTGGGACAGCGTCCCCCCAGTACTTC
CDR3: CASRTSGTASPQYF
length: 14
V: TRBV7-3
J: TRBJ2-7
D: TRBD1
size: -

DNA: TGTGCCAGCAGGACCCTCGAGGCAGGGGGATTCTACGAGCAGTACTTC
CDR3: CASRTLEAGGFYEQYF
length: 16
V: TRBV27
J: TRBJ2-7
D: TRBD1
size: once

DNA: TGTGCCATCAGTGACCCCAAGGGGGGGCCTCACAATGAGCAGTTCTTC
CDR3: CAISDPKGGPHNEQFF
length: 16
V: TRBV10-3
J: TRBJ2-1
D: -
size: -

DNA: TGTGCCACTCTGCTAGCGGGACCGGGAGAGCAGTACTTC
CDR3: CATLLAGPGEQYF
length: 13
V: TRBV28
J: TRBJ2-7
D: TRBD2
size: -

DNA: TGTGCCAGCAGTTCCTCCCGGGACAGGGGTTGGACTGAAGCTTTCTTT
CDR3: CASSSSRDRGWTEAFF
length: 16
V: TRBV6-5
J: TRBJ1-1
D: TRBD1
size: few

DNA: TGTGCCAGCAGTGTTTCCGGGGGGGCTCCCTACGAGCAGTACTTC
CDR3: CASSVSGGAPYEQYF
length: 15
V: TRBV6-1
J: TRBJ2-7
D: TRBD2
size: -

DNA: TGTGCCAGCAGCCCCGGGACAGGGGGCCAAGAGACCCAGTACTTC
CDR3: CASSPGTGGQETQYF
length: 15
V: TRBV9
J: TRBJ2-5
D: TRBD1
size: -

DNA: TGTGCCAGCAGCCCGCCGGGGACTAGCGGGTTTTTAGGGGAGCAGTTCTTC
CDR3: CASSPPGTSGFLGEQFF
length: 17
V: TRBV5-4
J: TRBJ2-1
D: TRBD2
size: once

DNA: TGTGCCAGCAGCGTAGATTGGGGGGGGAACACTGAAGCTTTCTTT
CDR3: CASSVDWGGNTEAFF
length: 15
V: TRBV9
J: TRBJ1-1
D: -
size: -

DNA: TGTGCCAGCAGTTTACAGGGGAACACTGAAGCTTTCTTT
CDR3: CASSLQGNTEAFF
length: 13
V: TRBV6-1
J: TRBJ1-1
D: -
size: once

DNA: TGTGCCAGCAGCTTCAAGGGGTTAGGCACTGAAGCTTTCTTT
CDR3: CASSFKGLGTEAFF
length: 14
V: TRBV7-2
J: TRBJ1-1
D: -
size: few

DNA: TGCGCCAGCAGCCAGCAGGGGGAGATCACAGATACGCAGTATTTT
CDR3: CASSQQGEITDTQYF
length: 15
V: TRBV4-3
J: TRBJ2-3
D: TRBD1
size: -

DNA: TGTGCCAGCAGCTTAGCTCGGTCCACGCGAGATACGCAGTATTTT
CDR3: CASSLARSTRDTQYF
length: 15
V: TRBV7-6
J: TRBJ2-3
D: -
size: once

DNA: TGTGCCAGTAGTATAAAATCGGCAGGTGAAGCTTTCTTT
CDR3: CASSIKSAGEAFF
length: 13
V: TRBV19
J: TRBJ1-1
D: -
size: -

DNA: TGTGCCAGCAGCATACAGGGGGCCGTTTACGAGCAGTACTTC
CDR3: CASSIQGAVYEQYF
length: 14
V: TRBV7-2
J: TRBJ2-7
D: TRBD1
size: -

DNA: TGTGCCATCAGTGGGGCTAGCGGGGCCGACTACGAGCAGTACTTC
CDR3: CAISGASGADYEQYF
length: 15
V: TRBV10-3
J: TRBJ2-7
D: TRBD2
size: -

DNA: TGTGCCAGCAGTTTATGGGCCAGCTCTGGGGCCAACGTCCTGACTTTC
CDR3: CASSLWASSGANVLTF
length: 16
V: TRBV28
J: TRBJ2-6
D: -
size: -